The following is a T cell receptor (beta chain) sequence with its context. These data originate in a study of blood T cell repertoires in COVID-19. CDR3 length: 15 amino acids. Germline loops: CDR1 SGDLS, CDR2 YYNGEE. V lost 1 base to trimming and J lost 6 bases; unmatched junction nucleotides: 7. Using immunoSEQ multiplex PCR, the repertoire was profiled, and TCRdb retains in-frame clones only, with some absent. The sample contains 250,000 to 350,000 clones, 84% of which appear only once. The chain is built from TRBV9 and TRBJ2-7; 10 bases agree with TRBD2. The TCR comes from a human donor with COVID-19, enrolled during active disease. The donor label of this sample is uncertain. The source material was peripheral blood. CDR3 loop: CASSVSGRAPLEQYF. The CDR3 bases are TGTGCCAGCAGCGTAAGCGGGAGGGCCCCTCTCGAGCAGTACTTC.